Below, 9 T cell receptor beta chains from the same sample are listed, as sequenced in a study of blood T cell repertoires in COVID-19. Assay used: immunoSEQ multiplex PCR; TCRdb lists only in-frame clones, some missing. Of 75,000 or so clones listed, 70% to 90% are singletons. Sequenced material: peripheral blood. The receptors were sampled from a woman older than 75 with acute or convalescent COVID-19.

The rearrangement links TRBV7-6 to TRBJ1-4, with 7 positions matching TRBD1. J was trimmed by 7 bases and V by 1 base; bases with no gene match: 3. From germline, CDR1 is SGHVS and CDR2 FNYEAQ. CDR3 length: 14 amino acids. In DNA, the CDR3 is TGTGCCAGCAGCTTAGGGGGACAGCTTGAAAAACTGTTTTTT. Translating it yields CASSLGGQLEKLFF.

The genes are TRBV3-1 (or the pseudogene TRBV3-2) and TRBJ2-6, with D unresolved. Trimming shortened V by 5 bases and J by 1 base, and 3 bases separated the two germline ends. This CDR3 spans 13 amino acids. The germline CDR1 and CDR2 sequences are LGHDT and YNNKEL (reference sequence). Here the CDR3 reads CASSSSGANVLTF. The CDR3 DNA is TGTGCCAGCAGCTCATCTGGGGCCAACGTCCTGACTTTC.

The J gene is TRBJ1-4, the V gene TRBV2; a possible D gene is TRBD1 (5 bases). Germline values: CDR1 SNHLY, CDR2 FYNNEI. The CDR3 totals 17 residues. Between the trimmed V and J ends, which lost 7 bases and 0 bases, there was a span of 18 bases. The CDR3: CASTKYRRTTTNEKLFF. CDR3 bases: TGTGCCAGCACGAAATATAGAAGGACAACAACTAATGAAAAACTGTTTTTT.

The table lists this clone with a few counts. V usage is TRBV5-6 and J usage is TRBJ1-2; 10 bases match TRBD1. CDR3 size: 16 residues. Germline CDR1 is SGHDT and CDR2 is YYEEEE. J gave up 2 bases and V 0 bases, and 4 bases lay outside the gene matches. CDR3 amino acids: CASSLEWGQGNYGYTF. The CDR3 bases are TGTGCCAGCAGCTTGGAGTGGGGACAGGGGAACTATGGCTACACCTTC.

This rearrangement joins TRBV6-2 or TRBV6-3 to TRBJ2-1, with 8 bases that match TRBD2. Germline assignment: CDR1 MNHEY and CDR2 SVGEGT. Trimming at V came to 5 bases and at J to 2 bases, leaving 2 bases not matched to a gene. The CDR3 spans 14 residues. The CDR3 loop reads CASSQAGAYNEQFF. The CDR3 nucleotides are TGTGCCAGCAGTCAAGCGGGAGCCTACAATGAGCAGTTCTTC.

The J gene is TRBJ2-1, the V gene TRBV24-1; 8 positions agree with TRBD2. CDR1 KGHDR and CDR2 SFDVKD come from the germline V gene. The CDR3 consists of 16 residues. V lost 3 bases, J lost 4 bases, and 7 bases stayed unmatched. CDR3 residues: CATSDRDSGKYNEQFF. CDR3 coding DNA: TGTGCCACCAGTGATCGCGATAGCGGGAAATACAATGAGCAGTTCTTC.

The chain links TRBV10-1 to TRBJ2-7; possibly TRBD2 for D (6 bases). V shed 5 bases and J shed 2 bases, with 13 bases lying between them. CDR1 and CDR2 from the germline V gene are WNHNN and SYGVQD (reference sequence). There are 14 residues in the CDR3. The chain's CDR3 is CASSLGGTAYEQYF. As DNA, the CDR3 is TGCGCCAGCAGTCTCGGGGGAACGGCCTACGAGCAGTACTTC.

For the CDR3, the DNA is TGTGCCAGCAGTTACGACAATTCGAACACCGGGGAGCTGTTTTTT. It yields the protein CASSYDNSNTGELFF. The rearrangement joins TRBV6-5 to TRBJ2-2; D call uncertain. The V gene lost 2 bases and the J gene lost 0 bases, with 7 bases spanning the gap. Germline V gene lookup returns CDR1 MNHEY and CDR2 SVGAGI. The CDR3 has 15 amino acids.

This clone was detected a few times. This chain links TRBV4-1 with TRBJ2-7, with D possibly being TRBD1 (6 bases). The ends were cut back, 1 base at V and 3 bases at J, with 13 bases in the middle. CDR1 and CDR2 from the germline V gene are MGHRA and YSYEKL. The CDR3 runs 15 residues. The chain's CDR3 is CASSQVVGTHYEQYF. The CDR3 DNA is TGCGCCAGCAGCCAAGTCGTCGGGACACACTACGAGCAGTACTTC.